The 29 T cell receptor beta chains below were found in one sample sequenced in a study of cytomegalovirus exposure and HLA in healthy donors. PCR used 60 Vbeta primers and 13 Jbeta primers. Sequenced by immunoSEQ multiplex PCR; TCRdb stores in-frame clones only, minus some. The sample yields approximately 100,000 clones, about 80% seen once. The source material was PBMCs. Receptors were obtained from a man between 35 and 55 years old in good health and CMV-seronegative.

This clone was observed a few times. J is TRBJ1-1 and V is TRBV28; D is ambiguous. Trimming stripped 7 bases from V and 5 bases from J, with 17 bases between. Per germline, CDR1 MDHEN and CDR2 SYDVKM. CDR3 size: 14 residues. CDR3 residues: CASTLSGVLTEAFF. The CDR3, as DNA: TGTGCCAGCACACTAAGCGGGGTCCTGACTGAAGCTTTCTTT.

The DNA for the CDR3 is TGTGCCAGCGCCAGAATAGGGGGGGTTGTCACAGATACGCAGTATTTT. Protein: CASARIGGVVTDTQYF. The chain employs TRBV9 and TRBJ2-3; weak D call: TRBD2 (7 bases). V lost 7 bases and J 2 bases, leaving 20 bases between the germline ends. Germline values: CDR1 SGDLS, CDR2 YYNGEE. This CDR3 spans 16 amino acids.

V usage is TRBV6-5 and J usage is TRBJ1-2; a possible D gene is TRBD1 (5 bases). V was pared by 6 bases and J by 8 bases, with 10 bases between. Germline values: CDR1 MNHEY, CDR2 SVGAGI. The CDR3 runs to 11 residues. This chain's CDR3 is CASSGQKGYTF. CDR3 DNA sequence: TGTGCCAGCAGCGGACAAAAAGGCTACACCTTC.

This chain joins TRBV27 and TRBJ1-5, with D maybe TRBD1 (6 bases). The CDR3 is 14 residues long. V was clipped by 11 bases and J by 2 bases, with 16 bases between them. Germline assignment: CDR1 MNHEY and CDR2 SMNVEV (reference sequence). The CDR3 protein is CAGTSGGGNQPQHF. CDR3 DNA: TGTGCCGGGACAAGTGGGGGCGGCAATCAGCCCCAGCATTTT.

Of note for this clone: An end of the junction differs from the germline gene, which may be a read error. The chain is built from TRBV7-9 and TRBJ2-1; 7 bases are a match to TRBD1. The germline V gene has CDR1 SEHNR and CDR2 FQNEAQ (reference sequence). The CDR3 length is 15 residues. The CDR3 loop is CSSSLGQAPYNEQFF. The CDR3 DNA is TGTTCCAGCAGCTTAGGACAGGCCCCCTACAATGAGCAGTTCTTC.

V is TRBV13 and J is TRBJ2-7; D possibly corresponds to TRBD1 (5 bases). Trimming removed 5 bases at V and 5 bases at J, with 10 bases between. This CDR3 is built from 12 residues. Germline CDR1 reads PRHDT; CDR2 reads FYEKMQ (reference sequence). CDR3 in DNA: TGTGCCAGCAGCCAAGGGGTGGACGAGCAGTACTTC. It is translated as CASSQGVDEQYF.

The chain recombines TRBV28 with TRBJ2-4; TRBD1 might be the D (5 bases). The CDR3 runs to 13 residues. CDR1 MDHEN and CDR2 SYDVKM come from the germline V gene. V dropped 2 bases and J dropped 10 bases, with 12 bases sitting between them. This CDR3 is CASSLTVNRIQYF. In DNA, the CDR3 is TGTGCCAGCAGTTTAACAGTTAACAGGATTCAGTACTTC.

V gene TRBV4-1 combines with J gene TRBJ2-2; a possible D gene is TRBD1 (5 bases). The CDR3 has 17 amino acids. V lost 4 bases, J lost 2 bases, and 17 bases lay in between. Germline values: CDR1 MGHRA, CDR2 YSYEKL. CDR3 sequence: CASSPGQGRVNTGELFF. The CDR3 DNA reads TGCGCCAGCAGCCCGGGTCAGGGCAGGGTCAACACCGGGGAGCTGTTTTTT.

V usage is TRBV27 and J usage is TRBJ1-2; D is perhaps TRBD1 (6 bases). Germline CDR1 is MNHEY and CDR2 is SMNVEV (reference sequence). This CDR3 has 15 residues. Trimming took off 6 bases at V and 8 bases at J, with 22 bases between the two ends. The CDR3 here is CASSLSRQVPGGYTF. CDR3 nucleotides: TGTGCCAGCAGCCTCTCGAGACAGGTTCCGGGAGGCTACACCTTC.

This clone appeared a single time. The sample holds other DNA sequences that translate to the same CDR3. V usage is TRBV7-9 and J usage is TRBJ1-5; D is possibly TRBD1 (5 bases). The germline CDR1 and CDR2 sequences are SEHNR and FQNEAQ (reference sequence). V lost 5 bases and J 16 bases, leaving 24 bases between the germline ends. The CDR3 is 14 amino acids. CDR3 sequence reads: CASSLLGTASIQHF. CDR3 in DNA: TGTGCCAGCAGCCTCCTCGGGACTGCTTCTATCCAACATTTT. Drawing the rest from reference TRBV7-9 and TRBJ1-5, the complete variable domain is DTGVSQNPRHKITKRGQNVTFRCDPISEHNRLYWYRQTLGQGPEFLTYFQNEAQLEKSRLLSDRFSAERPKGSFSTLEIQRTEQGDSAMYLCASSLLGTASIQHFGDGTRLSIL.

The chain combines TRBV7-8 with TRBJ2-3; 14 bases fit TRBD2. The CDR3 loop spans 16 amino acids. V shed 4 bases, J shed 3 bases, and the junction held 3 bases outside the gene matches. Germline loops: CDR1 SGHVS, CDR2 FQNEAQ. The CDR3 DNA reads TGTGCCAGCAGCTCTGGGACTAGCGGGGGAACAGATACGCAGTATTTT. It is translated as CASSSGTSGGTDTQYF. Full variable domain (rest looked up from reference TRBV7-8 and TRBJ2-3): GAGVSQSPRYKVAKRGQDVALRCDPISGHVSLFWYQQALGQGPEFLTYFQNEAQLDKSGLPSDRFFAERPEGSVSTLKIQRTQQEDSAVYLCASSSGTSGGTDTQYFGPGTRLTVL.

This clone occurred a few times. The chain has TRBV5-5 and TRBJ2-7; D call uncertain. The CDR3 covers 13 residues. Germline CDR1 SGHKS, CDR2 YYEKEE (reference sequence). The germline V and J ends were trimmed by 0 bases and 3 bases, with 7 bases remaining between them. The CDR3 loop reads CASSLVGSYEQYV. The CDR3 bases are TGTGCCAGCAGCTTGGTGGGTAGCTACGAGCAGTACGTC.

In this sample, this clone turned up once. The chain employs TRBV11-2 and TRBJ2-1, with D tentatively TRBD2 (6 bases). V lost 7 bases, J lost 3 bases, and 16 bases lay in between. CDR1 and CDR2 (germline): SGHAT, FQNNGV. The CDR3 is 15 residues long. DNA of the CDR3: TGTGCCAGCAACAATTACGGCGGGGACTACAATGAGCAGTTCTTC. It specifies CASNNYGGDYNEQFF.

V usage is TRBV7-8 and J usage is TRBJ2-4; perhaps TRBD2 as D (6 bases). Germline V gene lookup returns CDR1 SGHVS and CDR2 FQNEAQ. The CDR3 has 13 residues. V shed 4 bases and J shed 8 bases, with 12 bases lying between them. The CDR3 is CASSSTWGDIQYF. CDR3 bases: TGTGCCAGCAGCTCCACCTGGGGGGACATTCAGTACTTC.

This clone was observed once. This chain connects TRBV4-3 to TRBJ2-5; 15 nucleotides agree with TRBD2. The CDR3 is 17 residues long. Losses at the gene ends were 4 bases for V and 4 bases for J; bases not matched to a gene: 7. Per the germline V gene, CDR1 is LGHNA and CDR2 is YSLEER. CDR3 protein: CASSLGTSGGPSETQYF. The CDR3 DNA sequence: TGCGCCAGCAGCCTTGGGACTAGCGGGGGGCCCTCAGAGACCCAGTACTTC.

This chain joins TRBV10-2 and TRBJ2-1; TRBD2 agrees at 11 bases. This CDR3 is 15 amino acids long. Germline CDR1 reads WSHSY; CDR2 reads SAAADI. Unmatched junction bases numbered 0, after V lost 3 bases and J lost 2 bases. The CDR3 reads CASSDSGGAYNEQFF. The CDR3 nucleotides read TGCGCCAGCAGTGATAGCGGGGGGGCCTACAATGAGCAGTTCTTC.

The chain uses TRBV11-2 and TRBJ2-7; TRBD1 matches at 9 bases. Losses at the gene ends were 2 bases for V and 4 bases for J; bases not matched to a gene: 9. The CDR3 spans 16 residues. Germline values: CDR1 SGHAT, CDR2 FQNNGV. In DNA, the CDR3 is TGTGCCAGCAGCTTATTTAGAGGGACAGGGAAATACGAGCAGTACTTC. It is translated as CASSLFRGTGKYEQYF.

Here the CDR3 DNA reads TGTGCCAGCAGCTTAACGAGTGCAAAAGATGAAGCTTTCTTT. This translates into CASSLTSAKDEAFF. V and J are TRBV7-9 and TRBJ1-1, with unresolved D. The V gene's germline CDR1 is SEHNR and CDR2 FQNEAQ (reference sequence). The CDR3 totals 14 residues. V dropped 2 bases and J dropped 7 bases, with 14 bases sitting between them.

This clone was detected a few times. The rearrangement uses TRBV7-2 and TRBJ2-5, with TRBD1 matching over 9 bases. In germline, CDR1 is SGHTA, CDR2 FQGNSA. V gave up 4 bases and J gave up 5 bases; unmatched junction bases: 8. The CDR3 is 15 amino acids. The CDR3 DNA sequence: TGTGCCAGCAGCTCTGAACAGGGGGCCCGGGAGACCCAGTACTTC. Translation gives CASSSEQGARETQYF.

The chain links TRBV5-4 to TRBJ2-7, with D possibly being TRBD1 (6 bases). This CDR3 comprises 14 residues. V was pared by 2 bases and J by 4 bases, with 13 bases between. Germline V gives CDR1 SGHNT, CDR2 YYREEE (reference sequence). Written as DNA, the CDR3 is TGTGCCAGCAGCTTTAAGGGGGTCGGGTACGAGCAGTACTTC. The encoded protein is CASSFKGVGYEQYF.

The gene calls are TRBV10-3 and TRBJ2-2; maybe TRBD1 (5 bases). This CDR3 has 16 residues. V lost 6 bases, J lost 0 bases, and 14 bases lay in between. Germline-derived CDR1 and CDR2 are ENHRY and SYGVKD. The CDR3 sequence: CAIRDKSNANTGELFF. The CDR3 bases are TGTGCCATCAGGGACAAATCTAACGCGAACACCGGGGAGCTGTTTTTT.

The J gene is TRBJ2-2, the V gene TRBV13; 7 nucleotides agree with TRBD1. This CDR3 region has 16 residues. Germline CDR1 reads PRHDT; CDR2 reads FYEKMQ (reference sequence). Unmatched junction bases numbered 4, after V lost 3 bases and J lost 0 bases. The CDR3 spells CASSFRTGANTGELFF. The CDR3 DNA follows: TGTGCCAGCAGCTTCCGGACAGGAGCGAACACCGGGGAGCTGTTTTTT.

V usage is TRBV7-2 and J usage is TRBJ2-1; TRBD2 agrees at 7 bases. The CDR3 extends over 12 amino acids. V was pared by 6 bases and J by 11 bases, with 7 bases of the junction left unmatched. Looked up from germline, CDR1 is SGHTA and CDR2 is FQGNSA. The CDR3 loop reads CASRARGGKQFF. The CDR3 DNA follows: TGTGCCAGCAGGGCTCGCGGGGGTAAGCAGTTCTTC. Looking up the rest from reference TRBV7-2 and TRBJ2-1 gives the full variable domain: GAGVSQSPSNKVTEKGKDVELRCDPISGHTALYWYRQSLGQGLEFLIYFQGNSAPDKSGLPSDRFSAERTGGSVSTLTIQRTQQEDSAVYLCASRARGGKQFFGPGTRLTVL.

The chain employs TRBV4-3 and TRBJ1-3; 11 bases match TRBD1. The junction had 10 bases not matched to a gene; V was cut back by 4 bases and J by 2 bases. Germline V gene sequence: CDR1 LGHNA, CDR2 YSLEER. This CDR3 is built from 18 residues. Here the CDR3 reads CASSRTGGQGGTGNTIYF. The CDR3 DNA reads as TGCGCCAGCAGCCGGACGGGGGGACAGGGGGGAACTGGAAACACCATATATTTT.

The CDR3 reads CASSLDPGQGIYGYTF. The CDR3 DNA follows: TGCGCCAGCAGCTTGGACCCGGGACAGGGGATATATGGCTACACCTTC. This chain connects TRBV5-1 to TRBJ1-2; TRBD1 matches 10 bases. The CDR3 is 16 residues long. The germline V gene has CDR1 SGHRS and CDR2 YFSETQ. Germline trimming cut 0 bases from V and 5 bases from J; bases unmatched to any gene: 7.

The genes are TRBV5-1 and TRBJ2-7, with 8 bases that match TRBD1. V lost 4 bases, J lost 4 bases, and 10 bases stayed unmatched. The CDR3 is 15 residues long. The germline CDR1 and CDR2 sequences are SGHRS and YFSETQ. The CDR3 DNA reads TGCGCCAGCAGCCCAGGACAGGGCTTTAGGTACGAGCAGTACTTC. This sequence encodes CASSPGQGFRYEQYF.

V usage is TRBV5-1 and J usage is TRBJ2-7; D not resolved. CDR3 size: 11 residues. Trimming took 4 bases from V and 3 from J, leaving 5 bases between them. The germline CDR1 and CDR2 sequences are SGHRS and YFSETQ. DNA for the CDR3: TGCGCCAGCAGCGAACTCTACGAGCAGTACTTC. Encoded protein: CASSELYEQYF.

This chain links TRBV5-4 with TRBJ1-5; D is unclear. From germline, CDR1 is SGHNT and CDR2 YYREEE (reference sequence). Trimming pared 1 base from V and 4 bases from J, leaving 9 bases between. The CDR3 covers 14 residues. CDR3 amino acids: CASSLQAENQPQHF. As DNA, the CDR3 is TGTGCCAGCAGCTTGCAGGCAGAGAATCAGCCCCAGCATTTT.

The rearrangement links TRBV5-5 to TRBJ2-7; 9 bases line up with TRBD1. Trimming at V came to 4 bases and at J to 2 bases, leaving 4 bases not matched to a gene. This CDR3 region has 14 residues. The germline V gene has CDR1 SGHKS and CDR2 YYEKEE (reference sequence). The CDR3 protein is CASSRTGVTYEQYF. CDR3 DNA sequence: TGTGCCAGCAGCCGGACAGGGGTGACCTACGAGCAGTACTTC.